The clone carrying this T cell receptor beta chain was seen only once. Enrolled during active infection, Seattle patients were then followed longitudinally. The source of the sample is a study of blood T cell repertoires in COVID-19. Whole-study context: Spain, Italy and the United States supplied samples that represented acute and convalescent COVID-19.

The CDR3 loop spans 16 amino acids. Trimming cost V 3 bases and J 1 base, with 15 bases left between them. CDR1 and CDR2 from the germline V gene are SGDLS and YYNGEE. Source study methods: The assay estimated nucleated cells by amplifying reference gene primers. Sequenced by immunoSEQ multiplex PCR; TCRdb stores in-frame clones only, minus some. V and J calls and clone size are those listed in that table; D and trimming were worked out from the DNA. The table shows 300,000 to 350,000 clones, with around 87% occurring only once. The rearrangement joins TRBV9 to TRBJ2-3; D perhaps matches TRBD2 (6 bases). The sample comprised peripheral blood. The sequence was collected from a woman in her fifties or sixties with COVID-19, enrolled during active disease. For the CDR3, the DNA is TGTGCCAGCAGCGCGTGGGCGGGGCCAGGCACAGATACGCAGTATTTT. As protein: CASSAWAGPGTDTQYF.